This T cell receptor (beta chain) stems from a study of Graves' ophthalmopathy and Graves' hyperthyroidism (dated by TCRdb to the late 2010s). Some background on the complete study: Peripheral blood was collected before any treatment was given, at the time of initial diagnosis. For training and testing, the 100 or so patients in the discovery cohort were randomly divided in a 7:3 ratio. A discovery set of 100 or so patients (roughly 41 ophthalmopathy, about 58 stable hyperthyroidism) was enrolled to explore V-J signatures distinguishing ophthalmopathy from hyperthyroidism. In total, 120 to 150 blood samples were TCR-sequenced: 40 to 45 ophthalmopathy, over 70 hyperthyroidism and some 17 hyperthyroidism-to-ophthalmopathy patients. In several hyperthyroidism patients, the T-cell repertoire of thyroid tissue was compared with the T-cell repertoire of blood. After sampling, hyperthyroidism patients received methimazole starting at 30 mg daily, and ophthalmopathy patients received high-dose intravenous methylprednisolone. The study used TCR beta repertoire signatures to distinguish Graves' ophthalmopathy from Graves' hyperthyroidism and to predict progression to ophthalmopathy. For independent validation, a separate cohort was made up of approximately 19 hyperthyroidism patients plus 17 patients who later progressed from hyperthyroidism to ophthalmopathy.

TCR beta CDR3 regions were amplified from RNA transcripts for repertoire sequencing. HTBI primers and the Qiagen OneStep RT-PCR kit were used in a first-round RT-PCR, which was followed by a second-round multiplex PCR, size selection and purification. Sequencing of the libraries was carried out on an Illumina HiSeq2000 in paired-end mode with 100 bp reads. On the study's bioinformatics: Reads were processed with SOAPnuke, discarding reads with adapters, uncalled bases, mean Phred below 15, or no exact constant-primer or identifier match. COPE v1.2.5 was used to merge high-quality paired reads. Unique nucleotide sequences were defined as clonotypes and aligned to IMGT TRB V, D and J references using MiTCR v1.1. Only V-J combinations with frequency above 0.0001 were analysed, covering 99% to 99.2% of repertoires. A TCR clonal expansion and chaos score per V-J combination was defined as the ratio of F50 clonal expansion to chaos observed in the TCRdist matrix. Welch's t-statistics and random forest were used to narrow the features down to approximately 13 V-J combinations, which were then fed into a naive Bayes classifier. The Morisita-Horn index was used to measure how similar the thyroid and blood repertoires were. The public reads were reanalyzed by TCRdb: fastp trimming at Q25, MiXCR alignment, in-frame beta chains only. Duplicate CDR3 protein sequences are folded into a single record with the most common DNA and genes. These V and J calls rely on TCRdb rather than the paper's analysis. The table for this sample lists 220,000 or so distinct CDR3 sequences; approximately 21% of them were counted only once. The top ten clones comprise under 55% of the sample.

The research as a whole found: Most expanded thyroid clonotypes with frequency above 0.001 were also detected in blood, suggesting blood repertoires may reflect the thyroid immune response. Sample size was not predetermined statistically, and investigators were not blinded to group allocation. In cross-validation, the 13-signature model distinguished ophthalmopathy from stable hyperthyroidism with approximately 90% sensitivity and roughly 81% specificity, and in the test set the corresponding values were around 78% and 73%. In validation, the model predicted ophthalmopathy progression with about 70% sensitivity and roughly 78% specificity; roughly 12 predicted patients were CT-confirmed with GO in a median of approximately six months.

A remark on this clonotype: Its antigen remains undetermined. One base away there is no much larger clone; base qualities are not given.

Ophthalmopathy patients were characterized by moderately to severely active disease, a Clinical Activity Score of at least 3, a NOSPECS grade of at least 4, and a disease duration under 3 months. Anyone with other autoimmune diseases, uncontrolled infections, pregnancy or lactation was excluded from the study. Diagnosis was based on clinical symptoms, serum thyroxine, TRAb, thyroid ultrasound and orbital computed tomography. Ficoll-Paque density gradient centrifugation was used to isolate PBMCs from about 10 ml of fresh peripheral blood. Total RNA was extracted using Trizol reagent, and RNA quality was checked on an Agilent 2100 Bioanalyzer. Trimming costs V 3 bases and J 1 base, and their ends lie 14 bases apart. Counted from cysteine to phenylalanine, this CDR3 has 15 amino acids. Left in the record is the CDR3 DNA by itself, 45 bases read in frame from the first base. From the germline V gene, CDR1 is SGDLS and CDR2 is YYNGEE.

The chain was built from TRBV9 and TRBJ2-7; TRBD2 is perhaps the D gene, given 5 matching bases. The sequenced material came from peripheral blood. The sequence derives from a woman aged 45 to 65 with Graves' ophthalmopathy. Donor details come from another sample of the same person, matched by shared clones. The DNA reads as follows: TGTGCCAGCAGCGCAGCACCGGGATCATCCTACGAGCAGTACTTC. Its coded protein is CASSAAPGSSYEQYF.